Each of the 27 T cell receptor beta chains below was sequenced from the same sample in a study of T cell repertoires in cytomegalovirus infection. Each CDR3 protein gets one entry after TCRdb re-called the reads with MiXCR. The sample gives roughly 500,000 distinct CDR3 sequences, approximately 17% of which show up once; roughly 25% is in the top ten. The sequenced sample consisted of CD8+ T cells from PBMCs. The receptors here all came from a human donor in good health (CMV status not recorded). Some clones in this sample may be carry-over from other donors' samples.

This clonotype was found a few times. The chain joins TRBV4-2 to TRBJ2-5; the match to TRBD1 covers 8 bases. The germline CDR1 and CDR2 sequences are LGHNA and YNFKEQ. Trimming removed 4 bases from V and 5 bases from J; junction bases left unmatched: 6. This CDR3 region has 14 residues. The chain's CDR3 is CASSPGQDEETQYF. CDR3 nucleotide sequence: TGTGCCAGCAGCCCGGGACAGGATGAGGAGACCCAGTACTTC.

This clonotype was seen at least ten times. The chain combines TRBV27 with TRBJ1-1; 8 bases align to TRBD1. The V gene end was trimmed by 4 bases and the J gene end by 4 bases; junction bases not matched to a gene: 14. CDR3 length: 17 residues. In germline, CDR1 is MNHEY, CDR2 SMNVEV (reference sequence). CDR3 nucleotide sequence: TGTGCCAGCAGTTATCAGGGGGCAGGTGAGGGGGGCACTGAAGCTTTCTTT. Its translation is CASSYQGAGEGGTEAFF.

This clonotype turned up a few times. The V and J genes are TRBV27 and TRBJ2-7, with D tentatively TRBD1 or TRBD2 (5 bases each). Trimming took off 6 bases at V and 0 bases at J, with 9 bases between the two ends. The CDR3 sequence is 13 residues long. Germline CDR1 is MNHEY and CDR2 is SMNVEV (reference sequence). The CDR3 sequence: CASRRDASYEQYF. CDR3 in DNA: TGTGCCAGCAGACGGGACGCCTCCTACGAGCAGTACTTC.

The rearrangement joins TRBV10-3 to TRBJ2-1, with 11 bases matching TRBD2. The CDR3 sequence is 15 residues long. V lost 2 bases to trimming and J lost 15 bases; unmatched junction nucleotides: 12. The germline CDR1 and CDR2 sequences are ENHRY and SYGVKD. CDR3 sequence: CAISEARTSGLIGFF. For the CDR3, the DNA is TGTGCCATCAGTGAGGCCCGGACTAGCGGGCTCATAGGGTTCTTC.

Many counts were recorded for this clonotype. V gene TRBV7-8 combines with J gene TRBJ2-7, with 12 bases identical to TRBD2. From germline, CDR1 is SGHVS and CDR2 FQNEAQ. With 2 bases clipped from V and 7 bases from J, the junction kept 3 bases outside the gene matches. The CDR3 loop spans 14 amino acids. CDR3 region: CASSLRLAGVEQYF. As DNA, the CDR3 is TGTGCCAGCAGCTTACGACTAGCGGGGGTGGAGCAGTACTTC.

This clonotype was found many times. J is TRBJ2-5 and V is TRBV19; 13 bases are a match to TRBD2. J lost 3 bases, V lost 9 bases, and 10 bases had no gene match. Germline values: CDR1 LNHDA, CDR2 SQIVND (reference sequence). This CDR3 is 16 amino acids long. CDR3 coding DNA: TGTGCCAGCCATCCCCCGGGACTAGCGGGAAAAGAGACCCAGTACTTC. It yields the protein CASHPPGLAGKETQYF. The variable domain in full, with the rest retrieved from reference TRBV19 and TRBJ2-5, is DGGITQSPKYLFRKEGQNVTLSCEQNLNHDAMYWYRQDPGQGLRLIYYSQIVNDFQKGDIAEGYSVSREKKESFPLTVTSAQKNPTAFYLCASHPPGLAGKETQYFGPGTRLLVL.

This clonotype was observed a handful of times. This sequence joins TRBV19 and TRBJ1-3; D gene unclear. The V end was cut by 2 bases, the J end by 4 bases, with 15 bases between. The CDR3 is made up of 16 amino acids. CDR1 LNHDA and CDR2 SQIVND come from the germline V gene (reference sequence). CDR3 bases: TGTGCCAGTAGTATATCCCCTGGGGATAAGGGAAACACCATATATTTT. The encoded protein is CASSISPGDKGNTIYF.

This chain's CDR3 is CASTPGSGRFTQYF. CDR3 nucleotides: TGTGCCAGCACCCCTGGTAGCGGGAGGTTCACGCAGTATTTT. V is TRBV11-2 and J is TRBJ2-3; 10 bases map to TRBD2. This CDR3 has 14 residues. CDR1 is SGHAT and CDR2 is FQNNGV in the germline V gene. After removal of 7 bases from V and 9 bases from J, the junction contained 10 bases not matched to a gene.

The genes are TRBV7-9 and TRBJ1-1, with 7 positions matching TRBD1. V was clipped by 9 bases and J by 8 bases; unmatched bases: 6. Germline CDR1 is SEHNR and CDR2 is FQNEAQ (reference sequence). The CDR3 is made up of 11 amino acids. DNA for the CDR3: TGTGCCAGTTACAGGGGTTCCGAAGCTTTCTTT. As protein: CASYRGSEAFF.

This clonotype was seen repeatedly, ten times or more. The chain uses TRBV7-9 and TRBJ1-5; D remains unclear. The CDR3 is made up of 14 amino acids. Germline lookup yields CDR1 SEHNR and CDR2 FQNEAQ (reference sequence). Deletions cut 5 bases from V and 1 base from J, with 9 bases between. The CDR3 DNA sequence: TGTGCCAGCAGCCCTGGACCGAGCAATCAGCCCCAGCATTTT. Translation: CASSPGPSNQPQHF.

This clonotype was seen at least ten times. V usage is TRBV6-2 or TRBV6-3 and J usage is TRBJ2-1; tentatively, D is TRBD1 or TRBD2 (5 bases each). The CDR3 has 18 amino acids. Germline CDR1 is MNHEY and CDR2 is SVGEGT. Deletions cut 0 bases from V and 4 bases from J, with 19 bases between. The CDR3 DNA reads TGTGCCAGCAGTTACTCGGCTTATGTCCCAGGGAGTTACAATGAGCAGTTCTTC. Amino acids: CASSYSAYVPGSYNEQFF.

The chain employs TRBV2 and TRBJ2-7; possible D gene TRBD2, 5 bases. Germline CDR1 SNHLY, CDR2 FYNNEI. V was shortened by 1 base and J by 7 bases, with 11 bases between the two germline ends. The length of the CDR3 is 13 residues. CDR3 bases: TGTGCCAGCAGTGAAGAACTAGGGTGGGAGCAGTACTTC. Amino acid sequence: CASSEELGWEQYF. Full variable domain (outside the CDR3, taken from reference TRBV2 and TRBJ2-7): EPEVTQTPSHQVTQMGQEVILRCVPISNHLYFYWYRQILGQKVEFLVSFYNNEISEKSEIFDDQFSVERPDGSNFTLKIRSTKLEDSAMYFCASSEELGWEQYFGPGTRLTVT.

The DNA of the CDR3 is TGTGCCAGCAGCCAAGATATAGCGGTGTACAATGAGCAGTTCTTC. Protein: CASSQDIAVYNEQFF. The gene calls are TRBV3-1 and TRBJ2-1, with D possibly being TRBD2 (6 bases). The CDR3 is made up of 15 amino acids. V shed 0 bases and J shed 4 bases, with 10 bases lying between them. The germline CDR1 and CDR2 sequences are LGHDT and YNNKEL (reference sequence).

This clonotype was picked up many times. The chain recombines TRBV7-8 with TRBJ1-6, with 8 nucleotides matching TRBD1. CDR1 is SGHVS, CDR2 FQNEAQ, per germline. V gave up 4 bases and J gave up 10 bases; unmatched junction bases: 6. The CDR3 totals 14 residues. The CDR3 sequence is CASSSQGVDSPLHF. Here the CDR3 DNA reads TGTGCCAGCAGCTCACAGGGGGTAGACTCACCCCTCCACTTT.

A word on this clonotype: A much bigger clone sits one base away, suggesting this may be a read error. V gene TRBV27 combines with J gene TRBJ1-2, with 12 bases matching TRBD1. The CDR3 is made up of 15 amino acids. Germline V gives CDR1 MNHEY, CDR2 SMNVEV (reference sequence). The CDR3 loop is CARLIRDRGQDGYNF. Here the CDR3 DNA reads TGTGCCAGGTTGATCCGGGACAGGGGGCAGGATGGCTACAACTTC.

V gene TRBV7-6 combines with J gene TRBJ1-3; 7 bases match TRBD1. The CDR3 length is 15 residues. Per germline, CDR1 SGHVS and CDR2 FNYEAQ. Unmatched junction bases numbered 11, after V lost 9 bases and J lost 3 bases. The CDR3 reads CARSADRVYGNTIYF. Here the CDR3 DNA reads TGTGCCAGAAGCGCAGACAGGGTCTATGGAAACACCATATATTTT.

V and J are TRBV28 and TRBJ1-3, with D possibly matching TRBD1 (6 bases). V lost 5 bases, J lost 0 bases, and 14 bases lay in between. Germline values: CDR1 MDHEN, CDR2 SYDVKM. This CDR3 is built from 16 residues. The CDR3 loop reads CASSAQLGGSGNTIYF. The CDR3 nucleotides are TGTGCCAGCAGTGCACAACTAGGGGGCTCTGGAAACACCATATATTTT.

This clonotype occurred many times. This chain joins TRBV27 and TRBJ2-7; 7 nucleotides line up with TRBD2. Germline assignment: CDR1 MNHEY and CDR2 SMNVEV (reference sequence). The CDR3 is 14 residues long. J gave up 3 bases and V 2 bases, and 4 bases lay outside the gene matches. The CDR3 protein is CASSLKRGFYEQYF. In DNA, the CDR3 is TGTGCCAGCAGTTTAAAGCGGGGATTCTACGAGCAGTACTTC.

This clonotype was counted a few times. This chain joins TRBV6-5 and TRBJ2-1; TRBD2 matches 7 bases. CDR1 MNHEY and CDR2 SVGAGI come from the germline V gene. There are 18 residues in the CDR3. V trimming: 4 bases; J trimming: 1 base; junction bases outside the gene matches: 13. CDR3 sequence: CASSLRLALAGSYNEQFF. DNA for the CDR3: TGTGCCAGCAGTTTGAGACTAGCTCTAGCTGGATCCTACAATGAGCAGTTCTTC.

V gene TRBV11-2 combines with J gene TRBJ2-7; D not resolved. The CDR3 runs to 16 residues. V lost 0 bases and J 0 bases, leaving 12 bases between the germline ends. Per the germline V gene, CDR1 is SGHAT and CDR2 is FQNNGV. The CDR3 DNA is TGTGCCAGCAGCTTAGAAGGCCGTTTAAGCTCCTACGAGCAGTACTTC. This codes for CASSLEGRLSSYEQYF. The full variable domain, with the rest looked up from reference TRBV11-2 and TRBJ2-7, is EAGVAQSPRYKIIEKRQSVAFWCNPISGHATLYWYQQILGQGPKLLIQFQNNGVVDDSQLPKDRFSAERLKGVDSTLKIQPAKLEDSAVYLCASSLEGRLSSYEQYFGPGTRLTVT.

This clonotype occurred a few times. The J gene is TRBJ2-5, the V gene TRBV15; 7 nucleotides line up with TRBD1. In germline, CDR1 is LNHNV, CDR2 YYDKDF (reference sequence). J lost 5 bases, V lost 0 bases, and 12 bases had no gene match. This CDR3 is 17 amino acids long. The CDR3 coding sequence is TGTGCCACCAGCAGAGATCAAGCGTTAGGGGGCGGGGAGACCCAGTACTTC. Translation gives CATSRDQALGGGETQYF.

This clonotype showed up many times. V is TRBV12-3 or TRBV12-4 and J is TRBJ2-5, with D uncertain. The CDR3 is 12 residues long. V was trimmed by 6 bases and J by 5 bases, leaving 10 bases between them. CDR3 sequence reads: CASRSLAETQYF. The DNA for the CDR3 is TGTGCCAGCAGGAGCCTGGCGGAGACCCAGTACTTC.

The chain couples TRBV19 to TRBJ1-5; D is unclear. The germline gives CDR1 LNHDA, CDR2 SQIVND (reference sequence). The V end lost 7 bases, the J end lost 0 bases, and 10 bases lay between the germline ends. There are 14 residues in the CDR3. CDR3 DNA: TGTGCCAGTACCTACACTGATAGCAATCAGCCCCAGCATTTT. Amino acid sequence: CASTYTDSNQPQHF.

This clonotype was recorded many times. The CDR3 DNA follows: TGCGCCAGCAGCCAGAGAAGTACCACCCCCTACGAGCAGTACTTC. Its translation: CASSQRSTTPYEQYF. The chain employs TRBV4-1 and TRBJ2-7; no definite D call. The CDR3 is 15 residues long. With 3 bases removed from V and 2 bases from J, the gap between germline ends came to 14 bases. The germline V gene has CDR1 MGHRA and CDR2 YSYEKL.

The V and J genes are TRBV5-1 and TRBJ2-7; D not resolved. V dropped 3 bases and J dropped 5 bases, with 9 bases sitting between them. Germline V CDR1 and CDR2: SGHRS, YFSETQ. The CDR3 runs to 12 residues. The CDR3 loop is CASSSPSDEQYF. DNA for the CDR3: TGCGCCAGCAGCTCTCCTTCGGACGAGCAGTACTTC.

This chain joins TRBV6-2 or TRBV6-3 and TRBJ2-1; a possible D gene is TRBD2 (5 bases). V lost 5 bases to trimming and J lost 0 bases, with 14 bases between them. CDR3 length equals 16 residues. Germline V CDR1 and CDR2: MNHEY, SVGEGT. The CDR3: CASSGILGSSYNEQFF. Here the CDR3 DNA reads TGTGCCAGCAGTGGCATTTTGGGGAGCTCCTACAATGAGCAGTTCTTC.

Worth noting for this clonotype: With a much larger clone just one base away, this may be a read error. The CDR3 DNA sequence: TGTGCCAGCAACCTTCCGAGGCGACTTGACACAGATACGCAGTATTTT. This gives the protein CASNLPRRLDTDTQYF. The chain links TRBV7-2 to TRBJ2-3; D is undetermined. This CDR3 contains 16 residues. Germline CDR1 SGHTA, CDR2 FQGNSA. The V and J ends lost 7 bases and 2 bases respectively, with 19 bases between them. Complete variable domain (other parts from reference TRBV7-2 and TRBJ2-3): GAGVSQSPSNKVTEKGKDVELRCDPISGHTALYWYRQSLGQGLEFLIYFQGNSAPDKSGLPSDRFSAERTGGSVSTLTIQRTQQEDSAVYLCASNLPRRLDTDTQYFGPGTRLTVL.